The 8 T cell receptor beta chains presented below share a single source sample, sequenced in a study of cytomegalovirus exposure and HLA in healthy donors. PCR was performed using 60 Vbeta and 13 Jbeta primers. Data came from immunoSEQ multiplex PCR; TCRdb stores just in-frame clones and leaves some out. The repertoire holds 150,000 to 200,000 clones, with about four fifths as singletons. Sequencing was performed on PBMCs. The receptors here all came from a woman between 18 and 29 years old in good health and CMV-seronegative.

This clone has a handful of counts. J is TRBJ2-7 and V is TRBV6-1; TRBD2 aligns across 16 bases. The trim removed 3 bases at V and 4 bases at J, leaving 3 bases unmatched. This CDR3 comprises 16 residues. Germline CDR1 reads MNHNS; CDR2 reads SASEGT. The CDR3 region is CASSEGLAGGGYEQYF. The CDR3 bases are TGTGCCAGCAGTGAGGGACTAGCGGGAGGGGGTTACGAGCAGTACTTC.

V is TRBV28 and J is TRBJ2-7, with D perhaps matching TRBD2 (6 bases). V was pared by 3 bases and J by 3 bases, with 15 bases between. The CDR3 has 15 residues. Germline CDR1 reads MDHEN; CDR2 reads SYDVKM. CDR3 in DNA: TGTGCCAGCAGTTTTTTGGGCGCGGGAAACTACGAGCAGTACTTC. This codes for CASSFLGAGNYEQYF.

This clone is a singleton in its sample. This rearrangement joins TRBV5-1 to TRBJ1-5, with D possibly TRBD1 on 6 matching bases. The V end lost 4 bases, the J end lost 1 base, and 9 bases lay between the germline ends. From germline, CDR1 is SGHRS and CDR2 YFSETQ. The CDR3 consists of 14 residues. The CDR3 loop reads CASSGQGSNQPQHF. The CDR3 coding sequence is TGCGCCAGCAGCGGGCAGGGGAGCAATCAGCCCCAGCATTTT. The full variable domain, in which reference TRBV5-1 and TRBJ1-5 provide the parts outside the CDR3, is KAGVTQTPRYLIKTRGQQVTLSCSPISGHRSVSWYQQTPGQGLQFLFEYFSETQRNKGNFPGRFSGRQFSNSRSEMNVSTLELGDSALYLCASSGQGSNQPQHFGDGTRLSIL.

J is TRBJ1-1 and V is TRBV5-1; D is possibly TRBD1 (6 bases). The germline V gene encodes CDR1 SGHRS and CDR2 YFSETQ. V lost 3 bases and J 0 bases, leaving 9 bases between the germline ends. CDR3 length: 14 residues. CDR3 protein: CASSSDRMNTEAFF. The DNA for the CDR3 is TGCGCCAGCAGCTCCGACAGGATGAACACTGAAGCTTTCTTT.

The chain employs TRBV30 and TRBJ1-4, with D possibly matching TRBD1 (5 bases). The V end lost 2 bases, the J end lost 0 bases, and 7 bases lay between the germline ends. Germline CDR1 GTSNPN, CDR2 SVGIG (reference sequence). The CDR3 has 14 amino acids. CDR3 sequence (DNA): TGTGCCTGGAGTACAGGTCCAACTAATGAAAAACTGTTTTTT. Its translation is CAWSTGPTNEKLFF.

This clone was observed once. This CDR3 reads CASSEYRGHSPLHF. CDR3 in DNA: TGTGCCAGCAGCGAGTACAGGGGGCACTCACCCCTCCACTTT. The rearrangement uses TRBV9 and TRBJ1-6; 9 positions agree with TRBD1. The ends lost 3 bases at V and 10 bases at J; junction bases unmatched: 5. The CDR3 consists of 14 residues. The germline gives CDR1 SGDLS, CDR2 YYNGEE.

This clone was found once. The chain employs TRBV27 and TRBJ2-7; possible D gene TRBD1, 5 bases. V lost 2 bases to trimming and J lost 1 base, with 9 bases between them. The germline gives CDR1 MNHEY, CDR2 SMNVEV (reference sequence). The length of the CDR3 is 14 residues. The DNA for the CDR3 is TGTGCCAGCAGTTTACAGGGAAGTTCCTACGAGCAGTACTTC. Encoded protein: CASSLQGSSYEQYF.

V usage is TRBV28 and J usage is TRBJ1-5, with TRBD1 matching over 9 bases. V shed 1 base and J 5 bases; nucleotides not matched to a gene: 9. Per the germline V gene, CDR1 is MDHEN and CDR2 is SYDVKM. This CDR3 has 17 residues. CDR3 in DNA: TGTGCCAGCAGTTTATCGTGGGCACGGGACAGGGATCAGCCCCAGCATTTT. Its protein is CASSLSWARDRDQPQHF.